These 31 T cell receptor beta chains came from one sample sequenced in a study of T cells in Graves' hyperthyroidism and ophthalmopathy. There were TCR beta CDR3 regions amplified from RNA transcripts. With the HTBI primer set, the TCR CDR3 went through a first round of RT-PCR. TCRdb re-derived calls from the multiplex PCR reads in MiXCR, one entry per CDR3 protein. The data hold around 660,000 distinct CDR3 sequences, with roughly 46% observed a single time. Sequenced: peripheral blood or thyroid tissue (not recorded which). Receptor source: an adult man with Graves' disease, either hyperthyroidism or ophthalmopathy (not recorded which).

This clonotype was detected a few times. The V and J genes are TRBV7-9 and TRBJ2-2; D unclear. Trimming cost V 5 bases and J 2 bases, with 15 bases left between them. The CDR3 is 16 amino acids. Germline CDR1 is SEHNR and CDR2 is FQNEAQ (reference sequence). CDR3 sequence (DNA): TGTGCCAGCAGCCCTCGACCCCGTGTAAACACCGGGGAGCTGTTTTTT. Its protein is CASSPRPRVNTGELFF.

This clonotype was observed a few times. This may stem from a read error, because a much larger clone lies one nucleotide away. The rearrangement links TRBV2 to TRBJ2-7; D is perhaps TRBD1 (5 bases). This CDR3 is built from 13 residues. The germline gives CDR1 SNHLY, CDR2 FYNNEI. DNA of the CDR3: TGTGCCAGCAGGTGGACACAGAACATCGAGCAGCACTTC. It specifies CASRWTQNIEQHF.

The J gene is TRBJ1-1, the V gene TRBV5-1; 9 bases match TRBD1. CDR1 and CDR2 (germline): SGHRS, YFSETQ. CDR3 length: 15 residues. V dropped 0 bases and J dropped 5; count of bases not matched to a gene: 5. The CDR3 nucleotides are TGCGCCAGCAGCTTGGTTCGGACAGGGGTTACTGAAGCTTTCTTT. Translated: CASSLVRTGVTEAFF.

At least ten counts were recorded for this clonotype. The V call is TRBV7-9, the J call TRBJ2-5; a weak D match, TRBD1 (6 bases). The CDR3 spans 11 residues. Germline V gene lookup returns CDR1 SEHNR and CDR2 FQNEAQ (reference sequence). The CDR3: CAVQGPETQYF. The CDR3 DNA reads TGTGCGGTACAGGGTCCCGAGACCCAGTACTTC.

This clonotype was detected ten times or more. The V and J genes are TRBV7-9 and TRBJ1-4; a weak D match, TRBD1 (5 bases). In germline, CDR1 is SEHNR, CDR2 FQNEAQ (reference sequence). The V and J ends lost 10 bases and 3 bases respectively, with 12 bases between them. The CDR3 has 13 amino acids. The CDR3 spells CATPGTANEKLFF. DNA for the CDR3: TGTGCCACCCCTGGGACGGCTAATGAAAAACTGTTTTTT.

This chain uses TRBV2 with TRBJ1-3; no firm D call. The CDR3 covers 15 residues. The V gene lost 6 bases and the J gene lost 2 bases, with 14 bases spanning the gap. The germline V gene encodes CDR1 SNHLY and CDR2 FYNNEI. The CDR3: CASSQQFSPGNTIYF. The CDR3, as DNA: TGTGCCAGCAGCCAACAGTTTAGCCCTGGAAACACCATATATTTT.

This clonotype has ten or more counts. The chain couples TRBV20-1 to TRBJ1-1; TRBD1 matches at 9 bases. This CDR3 is built from 12 residues. J gave up 4 bases and V 7 bases, and 4 bases lay outside the gene matches. Germline CDR1 reads DFQATT; CDR2 reads SNEGSKA (reference sequence). CDR3 loop: CSGRQGGTEAFF. In DNA form, the CDR3 reads TGCAGTGGGAGACAGGGGGGCACTGAAGCTTTCTTT.

V usage is TRBV6-6 and J usage is TRBJ2-2, with 8 bases lining up with TRBD1. The CDR3 length is 15 residues. V shed 6 bases, J shed 0 bases, and the junction held 3 bases outside the gene matches. CDR1 and CDR2 (germline): MNHNY, SVGAGI (reference sequence). The CDR3 DNA sequence: TGTGCCAGCAGGATACAGGGGGCGAACACCGGGGAGCTGTTTTTT. Translated, it gives CASRIQGANTGELFF.

A word on this clonotype: This may be a read error: a much more frequent sequence differs by one nucleotide. The chain is built from TRBV7-2 and TRBJ2-7; D is ambiguous. The CDR3 consists of 13 residues. Per germline, CDR1 SGHTA and CDR2 FQGNSA. The CDR3 DNA reads as TGTGCCAGCAGTTCAGGCCTCAGGTACGGGCAGTACTTC. Translation gives CASSSGLRYGQYF.

The V call is TRBV11-1, the J call TRBJ2-7; possible D gene TRBD2, 7 bases. The V and J ends lost 8 bases and 4 bases respectively, with 18 bases between them. This CDR3 contains 14 residues. Germline CDR1 and CDR2: SGHAT and FQDESV (reference sequence). The CDR3 bases are TGTGCCAGCTCATGGTCCGGGGGGCAGTACGAGCAGTACTTC. As protein: CASSWSGGQYEQYF.

The rearrangement joins TRBV2 to TRBJ1-1; TRBD1 matches at 8 bases. The germline gives CDR1 SNHLY, CDR2 FYNNEI. The CDR3 sequence is 12 residues long. Trimming removed 11 bases from V and 3 bases from J; junction bases left unmatched: 5. The CDR3 DNA sequence: TGTGCCGCAGGGGGCCATGACACTGAAGCTTTCTTT. This encodes CAAGGHDTEAFF. The full variable domain, with the rest looked up from reference TRBV2 and TRBJ1-1, is EPEVTQTPSHQVTQMGQEVILRCVPISNHLYFYWYRQILGQKVEFLVSFYNNEISEKSEIFDDQFSVERPDGSNFTLKIRSTKLEDSAMYFCAAGGHDTEAFFGQGTRLTVV.

The sample holds many counts of this clonotype. V is TRBV10-3 and J is TRBJ2-2; weak D call: TRBD1 (6 bases). Per the germline V gene, CDR1 is ENHRY and CDR2 is SYGVKD. This CDR3 is 14 amino acids long. V was clipped by 6 bases and J by 0 bases, with 8 bases between them. The CDR3 nucleotides read TGTGCCATCAGGGACAGATCGAACACCGGGGAGCTGTTTTTT. Its protein is CAIRDRSNTGELFF.

This clonotype was counted only a few times. In DNA, the CDR3 is TGTGCCAGCAGCCGCAGGGATGGCCAGCCCCAGCATTTT. This sequence encodes CASSRRDGQPQHF. This chain joins TRBV5-5 and TRBJ1-5; D may be TRBD1 (5 bases). V lost 4 bases to trimming and J lost 7 bases, with 12 bases between them. The germline V gene has CDR1 SGHKS and CDR2 YYEKEE (reference sequence). This CDR3 has 13 residues.

Regarding this clonotype: This may be a read error, as it is one base from a much larger clone. The V and J genes are TRBV6-6 and TRBJ1-4; possible D gene TRBD1, 5 bases. Germline V CDR1 and CDR2: MNHNY, SVGAGI (reference sequence). The CDR3 contains 14 residues. The V end lost 8 bases, the J end lost 2 bases, and 12 bases lay between the germline ends. The CDR3 bases are TGTGCCAGCGGTACCAGGGCGACTAATGAAAAACTGTTTTTT. This codes for CASGTRATNEKLFF.

J is TRBJ2-7 and V is TRBV19; 12 nucleotides match TRBD1. V was clipped by 4 bases and J by 1 base; unmatched bases: 5. The CDR3 loop spans 16 amino acids. The germline V gene has CDR1 LNHDA and CDR2 SQIVND (reference sequence). The CDR3 protein is CASSTGTGGASYEQYF. The DNA for the CDR3 is TGTGCCAGTAGTACGGGGACAGGGGGCGCTTCCTACGAGCAGTACTTC.

This clonotype was detected many times. This rearrangement joins TRBV7-8 to TRBJ2-7; D ambiguous. CDR3 size: 12 residues. The germline V gene has CDR1 SGHVS and CDR2 FQNEAQ. V was shortened by 1 base and J by 6 bases, with 7 bases between the two germline ends. The CDR3 DNA reads as TGTGCCAGCAGCTTAGAGGTCGCCGAGCAGTACTTC. This encodes CASSLEVAEQYF.

This clonotype was detected a few times. This rearrangement joins TRBV7-9 to TRBJ2-2; possibly TRBD2 for D (5 bases). The ends were cut back, 0 bases at V and 7 bases at J, with 12 bases in the middle. The CDR3 length is 15 residues. Germline V gene lookup returns CDR1 SEHNR and CDR2 FQNEAQ (reference sequence). CDR3 nucleotide sequence: TGTGCCAGCAGCTTAGCTTCCGGGAAAATCGGGGAGCTGTTTTTT. This encodes CASSLASGKIGELFF.

J is TRBJ1-1 and V is TRBV12-3 or TRBV12-4; D uncertain. The CDR3 spans 12 residues. V dropped 5 bases and J dropped 6 bases, with 10 bases sitting between them. The CDR3 reads CASSRITAEAFF. The CDR3 region has the DNA TGTGCCAGCAGTCGAATAACTGCTGAAGCTTTCTTT.

There are a few counts of this clonotype. Mismatch with germline at one junction end may stem from a read error. CDR3 in amino acids: CASSSGQSFTEAFF. The CDR3 DNA sequence: TGCGCCAGCAGCTCCGGACAGTCCTTCACTGAAGCTTTCTTT. The J gene is TRBJ1-1, the V gene TRBV2; possible D gene TRBD1, 6 bases. The germline CDR1 and CDR2 sequences are SNHLY and FYNNEI. This CDR3 is built from 14 residues.

The CDR3: CASSTGQGSATEAFF. The DNA for the CDR3 is TGTGCCAGCAGCACGGGACAGGGTTCGGCCACTGAAGCTTTCTTT. V and J are TRBV5-5 and TRBJ1-1; 9 nucleotides line up with TRBD1. CDR1 is SGHKS and CDR2 is YYEKEE in the germline V gene (reference sequence). The CDR3 runs to 15 residues. V gave up 4 bases and J gave up 4 bases; unmatched junction bases: 8.

V is TRBV29-1 and J is TRBJ1-5; D uncertain. This CDR3 is built from 11 residues. Germline-derived CDR1 and CDR2 are SQVTM and ANQGSEA. The germline V and J ends were trimmed by 8 bases and 0 bases, with 5 bases remaining between them. This CDR3 reads CSLGSNQPQHF. CDR3 sequence (DNA): TGCAGCTTGGGTAGCAATCAGCCCCAGCATTTT.

The J gene is TRBJ2-7, the V gene TRBV10-3; 11 bases match TRBD2. This CDR3 has 14 residues. CDR1 is ENHRY, CDR2 SYGVKD, per germline. Trimming removed 3 bases from V and 5 bases from J; junction bases left unmatched: 3. The CDR3: CAISELAGAHEQYF. In nucleotides, the CDR3 is TGTGCCATCAGTGAACTAGCGGGAGCCCACGAGCAGTACTTC.

Notes on this clonotype: This may be a read error: a much more frequent sequence differs by one nucleotide. The J gene is TRBJ2-2, the V gene TRBV2, with D maybe TRBD2 (5 bases). V lost 4 bases and J 0 bases, leaving 12 bases between the germline ends. The CDR3 runs 16 residues. Looked up from germline, CDR1 is SNHLY and CDR2 is FYNNEI. The CDR3 DNA reads TGTGCCAGCAGTGGGTCTAACGGGACGAACACCGGGGAGCTGTTTTTT. This gives the protein CASSGSNGTNTGELFF.

V and J are TRBV9 and TRBJ1-6, with D possibly being TRBD1 (6 bases). V lost 0 bases and J 0 bases, leaving 16 bases between the germline ends. This CDR3 has 19 amino acids. Germline V gene lookup returns CDR1 SGDLS and CDR2 YYNGEE. CDR3 protein: CASSVGGRTATSYNSPLHF. DNA for the CDR3: TGTGCCAGCAGCGTAGGCGGAAGGACAGCCACCTCCTATAATTCACCCCTCCACTTT.

The sample holds one count of this clonotype. A much larger clone lies a single base off, so this may be a read error. V gene TRBV10-3 combines with J gene TRBJ1-2; 9 nucleotides line up with TRBD1. Germline V lookup: CDR1 ENHRY, CDR2 SYGVKD. J lost 4 bases, V lost 11 bases, and 11 bases had no gene match. This CDR3 has 14 amino acids. The CDR3 loop is CARVPGQGPYGYTF. In DNA form, the CDR3 reads TGTGCCCGCGTTCCGGGACAGGGTCCCTATGGCTACACCTTC.

Only one count was recorded for this clonotype. The genes are TRBV20-1 and TRBJ2-5; D possibly corresponds to TRBD2 (5 bases). Germline values: CDR1 DFQATT, CDR2 SNEGSKA (reference sequence). The CDR3 covers 16 residues. V was shortened by 3 bases and J by 1 base, with 18 bases between the two germline ends. In DNA form, the CDR3 reads TGCAGTGCTAGGGTGCCTAGGCGGGCGACCCAAGAGACCCAGTACTTC. Translating gives CSARVPRRATQETQYF.

This clonotype was seen more than once but under ten times. This may come from a read error, since a much larger clone is one base off. The chain couples TRBV20-1 to TRBJ1-4; 9 nucleotides align to TRBD1. This CDR3 region has 13 residues. Germline CDR1 and CDR2: DFQATT and SNEGSKA (reference sequence). This CDR3 is CSARLTGGEKLLF. CDR3 coding DNA: TGCAGTGCGAGACTGACAGGGGGAGAAAAACTGCTTTTT.

The gene calls are TRBV29-1 and TRBJ1-1; D ambiguous. CDR1 and CDR2 from the germline V gene are SQVTM and ANQGSEA. V was cut by 8 bases and J by 1 base, with 11 bases left in between. The CDR3 is 12 residues long. CDR3 residues: CSPLRWNTEAFF. The CDR3 DNA reads TGCAGCCCCCTCAGGTGGAACACTGAAGCTTTCTTT.

As concerns this clonotype: At one of its ends the junction is not consistent with the germline gene, which may arise from a read error. The V call is TRBV7-9, the J call TRBJ1-1; D is undetermined. CDR1 and CDR2 (germline): SEHNR, FQNEAQ (reference sequence). This CDR3 is 14 amino acids long. This chain's CDR3 is CASSFQALNTGAFF. The CDR3 nucleotides are TGTGCCAGCAGCTTTCAAGCGCTGAACACTGGAGCTTTCTTT. The whole variable domain, remainder taken from reference TRBV7-9 and TRBJ1-1, is DTGVSQNPRHKITKRGQNVTFRCDPISEHNRLYWYRQTLGQGPEFLTYFQNEAQLEKSRLLSDRFSAERPKGSFSTLEIQRTEQGDSAMYLCASSFQALNTGAFFGQGTRLTVV.

Regarding this clonotype: This may come from a read error, since a much larger clone is one base off. V usage is TRBV10-3 and J usage is TRBJ1-1; no firm D call. Trimming shortened V by 10 bases and J by 4 bases, and 16 bases separated the two germline ends. The CDR3 is 13 residues long. The germline CDR1 and CDR2 sequences are ENHRY and SYGVKD. The CDR3 nucleotides are TGTGCCAGCAGCCTAGGAAGCCTCACTGAAGCTTTCTTT. It codes for CASSLGSLTEAFF.

A few counts support this clonotype. The V gene is TRBV5-4, the J gene TRBJ1-1; possibly TRBD1 for D (5 bases). The CDR3 is made up of 13 amino acids. Germline CDR1 reads SGHNT; CDR2 reads YYREEE (reference sequence). The V gene lost 5 bases and the J gene lost 1 base, with 9 bases spanning the gap. CDR3 in amino acids: CASRAGQNTEAFF. The CDR3 DNA is TGTGCCAGCAGGGCAGGACAGAACACTGAAGCTTTCTTT. The full variable domain, in which reference TRBV5-4 and TRBJ1-1 provide the parts outside the CDR3, is ETGVTQSPTHLIKTRGQQVTLRCSSQSGHNTVSWYQQALGQGPQFIFQYYREEENGRGNFPPRFSGLQFPNYSSELNVNALELDDSALYLCASRAGQNTEAFFGQGTRLTVV.